Included here is one T cell receptor beta chain sequence, with context. The protocol was immunoSEQ multiplex PCR, while the TCRdb copy is restricted to in-frame clones and leaves out a portion. The table has 40,000 to 50,000 clones, about 89% seen once; the top ten hold under 0.7%. The length of the CDR3 is 13 residues. With 8 bases removed from V and 8 bases from J, the gap between germline ends came to 13 bases. CDR1 SEHNR and CDR2 FQNEAQ come from the germline V gene (reference sequence). These data belong to a study of OX40 agonist ivuxolimab in advanced cancers. This specimen consisted of CD4+ or CD8+ T cells sorted from blood, obtained in a trial of the OX40 agonist ivuxolimab. The chain joins TRBV7-9 to TRBJ1-6; no reliable D call. The clonotype was recovered from an adult with an advanced solid tumor such as melanoma, head and neck, liver or kidney cancer. The CDR3 spells CASGGGGDSPLHF. DNA for the CDR3: TGTGCCAGCGGCGGAGGTGGGGATTCACCCCTCCACTTT. The variable domain in full, with the rest retrieved from reference TRBV7-9 and TRBJ1-6, is DTGVSQNPRHKITKRGQNVTFRCDPISEHNRLYWYRQTLGQGPEFLTYFQNEAQLEKSRLLSDRFSAERPKGSFSTLEIQRTEQGDSAMYLCASGGGGDSPLHFGNGTRLTVT.